The 21 T cell receptor beta chains listed next were all sequenced from one sample in a study of identical twins. MiXCR was run by TCRdb on the 5' RACE reads, yielding one entry per CDR3 protein. The sample shows around 250,000 distinct CDR3 sequences, about 13% of them seen only once. The same specimen was also included in a second study, on yellow fever vaccine responses in identical twins.

The sequenced sample consisted of memory (CD45RO+) T cells sorted from blood. These receptors were collected from a woman aged 18-30 years in good health.

This CDR3 is CATSTQVGEQYF. DNA for the CDR3: TGTGCCACCAGTACACAGGTTGGTGAGCAGTACTTC. This chain connects TRBV24-1 to TRBJ2-7, with a weak D call TRBD1 (5 bases). CDR1 and CDR2 (germline): KGHDR, SFDVKD. V lost 6 bases and J lost 7, with 12 bases in between. The CDR3 consists of 12 residues.

This chain uses TRBV10-3 with TRBJ2-3; D possibly corresponds to TRBD2 (5 bases). This CDR3 has 15 residues. The V gene's germline CDR1 is ENHRY and CDR2 SYGVKD. V was cut by 6 bases and J by 8 bases, with 21 bases left in between. CDR3 loop: CAISQRTSRDGTQYF. Written as DNA, the CDR3 is TGTGCCATCAGCCAACGGACCTCGAGGGATGGTACGCAGTATTTT.

This clonotype has only a few counts. The chain recombines TRBV24-1 with TRBJ1-2; 9 nucleotides agree with TRBD1. Germline trimming cut 9 bases from V and 8 bases from J; bases unmatched to any gene: 9. The CDR3 totals 13 residues. Per the germline V gene, CDR1 is KGHDR and CDR2 is SFDVKD. The CDR3 region is CATGGTGIEGYTF. CDR3 coding DNA: TGTGCCACCGGAGGGACAGGGATAGAAGGCTACACCTTC.

The chain carries TRBV12-3 or TRBV12-4 and TRBJ2-7; 10 bases are a match to TRBD2. The J segment lost 7 bases and the V segment lost 5 bases, leaving 14 bases of the junction unmatched. CDR3 size: 16 residues. The CDR3 is CASSPAALAGVGEQYF. The DNA of the CDR3 is TGTGCCAGCAGTCCGGCGGCTCTAGCGGGGGTAGGGGAGCAGTACTTC.

This chain connects TRBV4-3 to TRBJ2-1, with 8 bases matching TRBD1. The CDR3 totals 16 residues. Germline lookup yields CDR1 LGHNA and CDR2 YSLEER. After removal of 0 bases from V and 2 bases from J, the junction contained 3 bases not matched to a gene. The CDR3 protein is CASSQEGQGAYNEQFF. The CDR3 DNA reads as TGCGCCAGCAGCCAAGAAGGACAGGGAGCCTACAATGAGCAGTTCTTC.

The chain carries TRBV15 and TRBJ2-3; D tentatively reads TRBD1 or TRBD2 (5 bases each). Trimming removed 6 bases at V and 2 bases at J, with 24 bases between. This CDR3 contains 18 residues. Germline CDR1 is LNHNV and CDR2 is YYDKDF (reference sequence). CDR3 amino acids: CATSERGARGTVTDTQYF. The CDR3, as DNA: TGTGCCACCAGTGAGAGGGGTGCAAGGGGTACCGTCACAGATACGCAGTATTTT.

This CDR3 is CASSSDSPAVGTQYF. The CDR3 DNA is TGTGCCAGCAGCTCCGATTCCCCCGCCGTCGGGACCCAGTACTTC. The gene calls are TRBV5-4 and TRBJ2-5; unclear D gene. V lost 3 bases to trimming and J lost 7 bases, with 19 bases between them. In germline, CDR1 is SGHNT, CDR2 YYREEE (reference sequence). The CDR3 has 15 residues.

The chain carries TRBV12-5 and TRBJ2-1; no clear D. Germline V gene lookup returns CDR1 LGHNT and CDR2 FRNRAP. The CDR3 runs 13 residues. With 1 base removed from V and 7 bases from J, the gap between germline ends came to 8 bases. CDR3 protein: CASGLGNENEQFF. The CDR3 coding sequence is TGTGCTAGTGGTTTGGGGAACGAGAATGAGCAGTTCTTC.

In its sample, this clonotype was seen many times. The chain links TRBV20-1 to TRBJ2-1; tentatively, D is TRBD2 (5 bases). Germline CDR1 reads DFQATT; CDR2 reads SNEGSKA (reference sequence). V lost 6 bases and J lost 0, with 12 bases in between. The CDR3 spans 14 residues. The CDR3 region is CSAPRSGSYNEQFF. The CDR3 DNA follows: TGCAGTGCCCCACGGAGCGGCTCCTACAATGAGCAGTTCTTC.

The chain has TRBV6-2 or TRBV6-3 and TRBJ2-3; tentative D call: TRBD1 (5 bases). Germline V gene sequence: CDR1 MNHEY, CDR2 SVGEGT. Trimming took 5 bases from V and 4 from J, leaving 13 bases between them. CDR3 length equals 14 residues. CDR3 in amino acids: CASSPNLGADTQYF. The CDR3 DNA is TGTGCCAGCAGTCCGAATTTAGGGGCAGATACGCAGTATTTT.

This chain links TRBV18 with TRBJ2-3, with 10 bases aligning to TRBD2. The CDR3 spans 16 residues. The trim removed 2 bases at V and 2 bases at J, leaving 4 bases unmatched. The germline CDR1 and CDR2 sequences are KGHSH and LQKENI. CDR3: CASSPASGGSTDTQYF. Written as DNA, the CDR3 is TGTGCCAGCTCACCAGCTAGCGGGGGATCCACAGATACGCAGTATTTT.

There are a few counts of this clonotype. The rearrangement links TRBV20-1 to TRBJ1-1, with TRBD1 as a possible D gene (6 bases). In germline, CDR1 is DFQATT, CDR2 SNEGSKA (reference sequence). This CDR3 is built from 16 residues. The germline V and J ends were trimmed by 4 bases and 5 bases, with 23 bases remaining between them. CDR3 coding DNA: TGCAGTGCTACAAGCCAGTTATGGGGGCCGGGGACTGAAGCTTTCTTT. This translates into CSATSQLWGPGTEAFF.

In its sample, this clonotype was seen many times. The chain employs TRBV12-3 or TRBV12-4 and TRBJ1-1, with TRBD1 matching over 8 bases. The CDR3 has 12 amino acids. V shed 6 bases and J 4 bases; nucleotides not matched to a gene: 1. CDR3 bases: TGTGCCAGCAGCACAGGGGGCACTGAAGCTTTCTTT. Protein: CASSTGGTEAFF.

This clonotype showed up many times. The chain couples TRBV3-1 to TRBJ1-5, with no clear D. CDR3 length: 13 residues. V was trimmed by 2 bases and J by 2 bases, leaving 4 bases between them. Germline lookup yields CDR1 LGHDT and CDR2 YNNKEL (reference sequence). The DNA of the CDR3 is TGTGCCAGCAGCCAAACAGGCAATCAGCCCCAGCATTTT. It encodes CASSQTGNQPQHF.

This clonotype was recorded a few times. The J gene is TRBJ2-1, the V gene TRBV7-2, with 8 bases aligning to TRBD2. Germline V gene data show CDR1 as SGHTA and CDR2 as FQGNSA. This CDR3 is built from 15 residues. Trimming took 3 bases from V and 6 from J; bases not matched to a gene: 7. The DNA for the CDR3 is TGTGCCAGCAGCTTTTCCCGGGGGGGGACCAATGAGCAGTTCTTC. This encodes CASSFSRGGTNEQFF.

The V and J genes are TRBV19 and TRBJ2-2; tentative D call: TRBD2 (6 bases). The CDR3 has 15 amino acids. V lost 5 bases and J 6 bases, leaving 16 bases between the germline ends. CDR1 is LNHDA and CDR2 is SQIVND in the germline V gene (reference sequence). For the CDR3, the DNA is TGTGCCAGTAGTTCTATCGGGACTGCCCCCGGGGAGCTGTTTTTT. Protein sequence: CASSSIGTAPGELFF.

A few counts support this clonotype. The gene calls are TRBV29-1 and TRBJ2-3, with D possibly matching TRBD2 (7 bases). The CDR3 has 13 amino acids. Trimming removed 7 bases at V and 3 bases at J, with 14 bases between. CDR1 and CDR2 from the germline V gene are SQVTM and ANQGSEA. In nucleotides, the CDR3 is TGCAGCGGAGGGGGGAGGGCGACAGATACGCAGTATTTT. Protein product: CSGGGRATDTQYF.

This rearrangement joins TRBV27 to TRBJ2-1, with no clear D. The ends were cut back, 8 bases at V and 5 bases at J, with 16 bases in the middle. Germline V gene lookup returns CDR1 MNHEY and CDR2 SMNVEV (reference sequence). The CDR3 extends over 14 amino acids. The CDR3, as DNA: TGTGCCAGCGACGGGCCGACACTACACAATGAGCAGTTCTTC. It specifies CASDGPTLHNEQFF.

This rearrangement joins TRBV4-3 to TRBJ2-7; 9 bases map to TRBD1. The V and J ends lost 0 bases and 6 bases, in that order; junction bases with no gene match: 9. Germline V CDR1 and CDR2: LGHNA, YSLEER. The CDR3 is made up of 16 amino acids. CDR3 coding DNA: TGCGCCAGCAGCCAAGATCCAGGGGGACAGGGAGGCGAGCAGTACTTC. Residues: CASSQDPGGQGGEQYF.

The chain is built from TRBV30 and TRBJ2-2, with D possibly matching TRBD1 (5 bases). Trimming took off 4 bases at V and 0 bases at J, with 9 bases between the two ends. The germline V gene encodes CDR1 GTSNPN and CDR2 SVGIG (reference sequence). This CDR3 region has 14 residues. The CDR3 DNA follows: TGTGCCTGGAATACAGGTTCGAACACCGGGGAGCTGTTTTTT. Its translation is CAWNTGSNTGELFF.

The gene calls are TRBV20-1 and TRBJ2-7, with TRBD1 matching 10 bases. CDR3 size: 13 residues. Germline V gives CDR1 DFQATT, CDR2 SNEGSKA (reference sequence). Losses at the gene ends were 5 bases for V and 2 bases for J; bases not matched to a gene: 3. Here the CDR3 DNA reads TGCAGTGCTCAGGGACAGGGGACCTACGAGCAGTACTTC. Residues: CSAQGQGTYEQYF.